This TCR beta chain originates from a study of cytomegalovirus exposure and HLA in healthy donors. The study ran its PCR with 60 Vbeta and 13 Jbeta primers. Only in-frame clones appear in the TCRdb table, and some are missing; sequencing was by immunoSEQ multiplex PCR. This table has 130,000 to 150,000 clones, about 80% appearing once. Sequenced: PBMCs. The receptor was isolated from a middle-aged man in good health and CMV-seronegative.

CDR3 in DNA: TGTGCCAGCAGTGACGTTTCGGCGGGGCCTAGCACAGATACGCAGTATTTT. It yields the protein CASSDVSAGPSTDTQYF. The chain is built from TRBV9 and TRBJ2-3, with D possibly TRBD2 on 6 matching bases. The CDR3 has 17 residues. V was shortened by 5 bases and J by 0 bases, with 19 bases between the two germline ends. CDR1 and CDR2 (germline): SGDLS, YYNGEE. The full variable domain, rest sourced from reference TRBV9 and TRBJ2-3, is DSGVTQTPKHLITATGQRVTLRCSPRSGDLSVYWYQQSLDQGLQFLIQYYNGEERAKGNILERFSAQQFPDLHSELNLSSLELGDSALYFCASSDVSAGPSTDTQYFGPGTRLTVL.